This T cell receptor (beta chain) was obtained from a study of blood T cell repertoires in COVID-19. Across the study: COVID-19 samples from acute and convalescent phases originated in the United States, Italy and Spain. The cDNA or gDNA used as material had been derived from T cells, B-cell-depleted T cells, or PBMCs.

Germline CDR1 and CDR2: SGHTA and FQGNSA. With V trimmed by 5 bases and J by 2 bases, 9 bases remained unmatched. The CDR3 is made up of 18 amino acids. In the original processing: Scientists estimated how many nucleated cells there were by amplifying reference gene primers. The method was immunoSEQ multiplex PCR; TCRdb's version includes in-frame clones alone and lacks a portion of them. D and trimming come from the DNA, and the V and J calls and clone size come from that table. The sample lists some 22,000 clones; 94% were seen once. The sample comprised peripheral blood. The genes are TRBV7-2 and TRBJ2-6; 10 bases line up with TRBD1. The TCR was taken from a woman between 45 and 65 years old with active COVID-19. The CDR3 DNA reads as TGTGCCAGCAGCCCACCGGGACAGGGGACGGCTGGGGCCAACGTCCTGACTTTC. Translating it yields CASSPPGQGTAGANVLTF.